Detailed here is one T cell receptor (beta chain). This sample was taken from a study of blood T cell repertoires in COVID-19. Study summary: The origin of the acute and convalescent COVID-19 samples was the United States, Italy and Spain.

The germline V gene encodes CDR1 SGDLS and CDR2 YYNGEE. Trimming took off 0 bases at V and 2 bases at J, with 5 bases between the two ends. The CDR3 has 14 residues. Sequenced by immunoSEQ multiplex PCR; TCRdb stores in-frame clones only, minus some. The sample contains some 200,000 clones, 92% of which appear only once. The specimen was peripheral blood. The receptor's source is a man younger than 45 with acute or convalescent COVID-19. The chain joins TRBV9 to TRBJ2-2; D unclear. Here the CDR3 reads CASSVAVNTGELFF. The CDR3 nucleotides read TGTGCCAGCAGCGTAGCTGTAAACACCGGGGAGCTGTTTTTT.